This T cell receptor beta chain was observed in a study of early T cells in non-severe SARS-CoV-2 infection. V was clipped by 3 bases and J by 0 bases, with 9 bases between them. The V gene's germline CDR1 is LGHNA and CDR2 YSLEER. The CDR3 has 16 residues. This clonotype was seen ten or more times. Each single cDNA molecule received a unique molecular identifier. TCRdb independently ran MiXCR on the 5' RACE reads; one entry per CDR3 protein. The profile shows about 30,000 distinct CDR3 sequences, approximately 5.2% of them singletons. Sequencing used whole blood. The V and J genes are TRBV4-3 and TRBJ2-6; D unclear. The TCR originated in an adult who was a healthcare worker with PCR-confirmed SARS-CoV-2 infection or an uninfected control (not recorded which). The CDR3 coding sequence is TGCGCCAGCAGCCAGGAACCGGACTCTGGGGCCAACGTCCTGACTTTC. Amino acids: CASSQEPDSGANVLTF.